The T cell receptor (beta chain) described here comes from a study of T-cell memory formation after mild COVID-19. Study background: Clusters of TCRs were largely donor specific. General study points: There was a balanced CD4/CD8 profile in clones contracting day 15 to 85, and later expanders leaned CD4+. Some SARS-CoV-2-responding clones were already detected in memory before infection.

The sample holds a few counts of this clonotype. Its antigen remains unknown. This CDR3 spans 13 amino acids. Between the trimmed V and J ends, which lost 3 bases and 6 bases, there was a span of 11 bases. In germline, CDR1 is SEHNR, CDR2 FQNEAQ (reference sequence). TCR alpha and TCR beta cDNA libraries carrying sample barcodes and UMIs came from 5'RACE with constant-segment primers. TCRdb recomputed calls from the 5' RACE reads with MiXCR, one row per CDR3 protein. The table shows approximately 500,000 distinct CDR3 sequences, with about 23% occurring only once. The chain links TRBV7-9 to TRBJ1-1, with D uncertain. The clonotype comes from an adult woman who had mild COVID-19 (a few samples of this study predate the infection). Cell type and time point are not known. Sequencing used PBMCs or a T cell subset sorted from them (not recorded which). CDR3 nucleotides: TGTGCCAGCAGCTTTGGAGGGAAGCCTGAAGCTTTCTTT. Translated, it gives CASSFGGKPEAFF.